This TCR beta chain derives from a study of T-cell memory formation after mild COVID-19. Study-wide findings and caveats: CD4+ clones that contracted lay mainly in CM and EM; CD8+ ones lay in EMRA.

V gave up 7 bases and J gave up 5 bases; unmatched junction bases: 7. CDR1 is ENHRY and CDR2 is SYGVKD in the germline V gene. The CDR3 extends over 14 amino acids. TCRdb used MiXCR to reprocess the 5' RACE reads, holding one entry per CDR3 protein. This sample has hundreds of thousands of distinct CDR3 sequences, with 18% found just once. This clonotype was detected only a few times. Its antigen is not known. The sequence came from an adult woman who had mild COVID-19 (a few samples of this study predate the infection). Cell type and time point are not known. The chain employs TRBV10-3 and TRBJ1-1, with 10 bases identical to TRBD1. Sequencing was done on a sample of PBMCs or a T cell subset sorted from them (not recorded which). This CDR3 is CAIMGQGSGTEAFF. The DNA of the CDR3 is TGTGCCATCATGGGACAGGGGAGTGGGACTGAAGCTTTCTTT.